This T cell receptor beta chain was sequenced during a study of identifying expanded T cells in peripheral blood. Study-wide points: Over approximately two and four weeks, about 15 and 19 clones changed, versus around 1.2 between replicates.

No infections or other immune events were documented during collection. CDR1 and CDR2 from the germline V gene are SGHVS and FNYEAQ. The CDR3 runs 15 residues. V lost 6 bases, J lost 2 bases, and 14 bases lay in between. The repertoire was sequenced with immunoSEQ multiplex PCR; TCRdb's copy has only in-frame clones and lacks some. The sample holds more than 75,000 clones, around 88% seen once. A word on this clone: Antigen: not known.

Specimen: blood. This sequence originates from a person aged 18 to 69 in good health. This chain connects TRBV7-6 to TRBJ1-3; maybe TRBD1 (6 bases). This chain's CDR3 is CASSIQGKAGNTIYF. DNA for the CDR3: TGTGCCAGCAGTATACAGGGTAAAGCTGGAAACACCATATATTTT.